This T cell receptor beta chain was recorded in a study of cytomegalovirus exposure and HLA in healthy donors. Study observations and caveats: The authors confirmed in vitro that a few CMV-associated chains were specific for CMV antigens. Beyond CMV serostatus, there was no information to go on about immune exposure. The listing of roughly 160 TCR beta chains classed them as cytomegalovirus-associated.

Primers: 60 Vbeta forward and 13 Jbeta reverse. Sequenced by immunoSEQ multiplex PCR; TCRdb stores in-frame clones only, minus some. The sample includes around 190,000 clones, around 90% seen only once; the top ten take around 0.98%. V was shortened by 5 bases and J by 4 bases, with 8 bases between the two germline ends. The CDR3 covers 12 residues. Germline CDR1 and CDR2: SEHNR and FQNEAQ (reference sequence). The table lists this clone with a count of one. Its target is not known. The same CDR3 arises from other DNA sequences in this sample as well. Sequenced sample: PBMCs. The V call is TRBV7-9, the J call TRBJ2-5; tentative D call: TRBD1 (6 bases). The TCR comes from a boy aged 2 to 10 in good health and CMV-seronegative. As DNA, the CDR3 is TGTGCCAGCAGCCCCAGGGGAGAGACCCAGTACTTC. This encodes CASSPRGETQYF.